The clone carrying this T cell receptor (beta chain) was counted between two and nine times. As yet, its antigen is unknown. Germline V CDR1 and CDR2: SGHRS, YFSETQ. Trimming took off 4 bases at V and 6 bases at J, with 16 bases between the two ends. The CDR3 contains 15 residues. The source of the sample is a study of T cells after yellow fever vaccination. Study outcomes and limitations: The booster saw the reappearance of most primary-vaccination clones (more than 95% CD4, almost 90% CD8).

TCRdb independently ran MiXCR on the 5' RACE reads; one entry per CDR3 protein. The sample yields some 240,000 distinct CDR3 sequences, approximately 3% seen once. This receptor was taken from a man aged 18-30 years who received the YFV17D yellow fever vaccine. The starting material was CD4+ T cells sorted from PBMCs, obtained 10 days after the yellow fever booster vaccination. The chain uses TRBV5-1 and TRBJ1-4; possible D gene TRBD1, 5 bases. The chain's CDR3 is CASSRTGGRDEKLFF. DNA for the CDR3: TGCGCCAGCAGCCGGACGGGGGGTCGAGATGAAAAACTGTTTTTT.